These 5 T cell receptor beta chains were sequenced from one sample in a study of blood T cell repertoires in COVID-19. Sequenced by immunoSEQ multiplex PCR; TCRdb stores in-frame clones only, minus some. The sample gives roughly 170,000 clones, roughly 84% of which show up once; 18% is in the top ten. Sequencing used PBMCs or T cells enriched from blood (not recorded which). These receptors all come from a man between 60 and 75 years old who had recovered from COVID-19.

The chain has TRBV7-2 and TRBJ1-6; no clear D gene. The V gene's germline CDR1 is SGHTA and CDR2 FQGNSA. This CDR3 contains 14 residues. V gave up 1 base and J gave up 6 bases, with 7 bases separating them. This CDR3 reads CASSLVQRNSPLHF. The CDR3 DNA is TGTGCCAGCAGCTTAGTTCAGCGTAATTCACCCCTCCACTTT. Filled out from reference TRBV7-2 and TRBJ1-6, the complete variable domain reads GAGVSQSPSNKVTEKGKDVELRCDPISGHTALYWYRQSLGQGLEFLIYFQGNSAPDKSGLPSDRFSAERTGGSVSTLTIQRTQQEDSAVYLCASSLVQRNSPLHFGNGTRLTVT.

The gene calls are TRBV24-1 and TRBJ2-1; D not certain. Trimming stripped 1 base from V and 3 bases from J, with 9 bases between. The CDR3 is made up of 15 amino acids. CDR1 and CDR2 (germline): KGHDR, SFDVKD. DNA of the CDR3: TGTGCCACCAGTGATTTTTTGTCCGGCTACAATGAGCAGTTCTTC. It translates to CATSDFLSGYNEQFF.

J is TRBJ1-5 and V is TRBV5-1; D is uncertain. The CDR3 loop spans 16 amino acids. Germline CDR1 SGHRS, CDR2 YFSETQ. The V gene lost 4 bases and the J gene lost 2 bases, with 16 bases spanning the gap. CDR3 sequence: CASSVRTRRCNQPQHF. Here the CDR3 DNA reads TGCGCCAGCAGCGTTAGGACTCGAAGATGCAATCAGCCCCAGCATTTT.

The chain couples TRBV3-1 (or the pseudogene TRBV3-2) to TRBJ1-1; D may be TRBD1 (5 bases). This CDR3 is 15 amino acids long. V shed 5 bases and J shed 6 bases, with 19 bases lying between them. Germline CDR1 is LGHDT and CDR2 is YNNKEL (reference sequence). CDR3 DNA: TGTGCCAGCAGCTCAGGGTGGGGCGGGGCCTCTGAAGCTTTCTTT. Translated: CASSSGWGGASEAFF.

The chain joins TRBV7-2 to TRBJ1-1; no clear D. Germline V gene lookup returns CDR1 SGHTA and CDR2 FQGNSA. The CDR3 spans 13 residues. V was pared by 5 bases and J by 3 bases, with 10 bases between. DNA of the CDR3: TGTGCCAGCAGCCGCGGGGAGGACACTGAAGCTTTCTTT. It specifies CASSRGEDTEAFF.